Listed below are T cell receptor beta chains from one sample, sequenced in a study of blood T cell repertoires in COVID-19. The assay was immunoSEQ multiplex PCR, and TCRdb's table has in-frame clones only and misses some. The sample records 150,000 or so clones, 75% to 90% being singletons. Sequences were obtained from PBMCs or T cells enriched from blood (not recorded which). All receptors derive from a woman aged 50 to 60 who had recovered from COVID-19. Each CDR3 is given with its conserved first and last residue. The order of the fields is V gene, clone size, D gene, J gene, CDR3 DNA, CDR3 protein. The D gene is left open where the match is weak. Clone sizes are given selectively: once, few, many, or a class where the clone is expanded.

>TRBV7-9|-|-|TRBJ2-5
TGTGCCAGCAGCTTACTAGGGGGTAGGGGGACGGAGACCCAGTACTTC
CASSLLGGRGTETQYF
>TRBV6-5|once|TRBD1|TRBJ2-3
TGTGCCAGCAGGGGCCGGGACAGTCTCACAGATACGCAGTATTTT
CASRGRDSLTDTQYF
>TRBV28|-|-|TRBJ1-2
TGTGCCAGCAGTTTGTCAGGGCCTAACTATGGCTACACCTTC
CASSLSGPNYGYTF
>TRBV19|-|TRBD1|TRBJ1-2
TGTGCCAGTAGTGTCACAGGGGGCGCGGATGGCTACACCTTC
CASSVTGGADGYTF
>TRBV6-5|-|-|TRBJ1-5
TGTGCCAGCAGTTACCGGGGATACCAGCCCCAGCATTTT
CASSYRGYQPQHF
>TRBV28|-|TRBD1|TRBJ1-1
TGTGCCAGCAGAACCGGGACAGGGAGGGAAGCTTTCTTT
CASRTGTGREAFF
>TRBV5-1|-|-|TRBJ1-6
TGCGCCAGCAGCTTGGGGCAGGGGCAGGTCGGTTCACCCCTCCACTTT
CASSLGQGQVGSPLHF
>TRBV28|few|-|TRBJ1-6
TGTGCCAGCAGTCCAGCTGGGGGGGCGCTTAATGGTTCACCCCTCCACTTT
CASSPAGGALNGSPLHF
>TRBV3-1/TRBV3-2|few|-|TRBJ2-3
TGTGCCAGCAGCCCCCTGGCCCGAGGGGATACGCAGTATTTT
CASSPLARGDTQYF
>TRBV19|once|TRBD1|TRBJ1-2
TGTGCCAGTTCCTCTTCTTTCGCACAGGGGGGCTATGGCTACACCTTC
CASSSSFAQGGYGYTF
>TRBV5-8|few|TRBD1|TRBJ1-1
TGTGCCAGCAGCTATGGGACAGGGGTTGGCACTGAAGCTTTCTTT
CASSYGTGVGTEAFF
>TRBV5-1|-|-|TRBJ2-1
TGCGCCAGCAGCTTCGGGACCTACAATGAGCAGTTCTTC
CASSFGTYNEQFF
>TRBV9|-|-|TRBJ2-1
TGTGCCAGCAGCGTAGGGAGCAATGAGCAGTTCTTC
CASSVGSNEQFF
>TRBV13|-|-|TRBJ1-4
TGTGCCAGCAGCCGGGATTTCTATAATGAAAAACTGTTTTTT
CASSRDFYNEKLFF
>TRBV7-9|few|TRBD1|TRBJ1-2
TGTGCCAGCAGCTTCACAGGGGGAGCTAACTATGGCTACACCTTC
CASSFTGGANYGYTF
>TRBV29-1|few|-|TRBJ1-1
TGCAGCCCAGGGGTAGATGTCCCGAACACTGAAGCTTTCTTT
CSPGVDVPNTEAFF
>TRBV7-9|-|-|TRBJ1-5
TGTGCCAGCAGCACGTTAGGGGATCAACAGCCCCAGCATTTT
CASSTLGDQQPQHF
>TRBV18|few|-|TRBJ1-6
TGTGCCAGCTCACCAGCCGCGAATTCACCCCTCCACTTT
CASSPAANSPLHF
>TRBV5-1|-|-|TRBJ2-3
TGCGCCAGCAGCGACCCCCGGACTGCAGATACGCAGTATTTT
CASSDPRTADTQYF
>TRBV30|-|TRBD1|TRBJ2-3
TGTGCCTGGAGTCGGGGACAGGAGGGAGATACGCAGTATTTT
CAWSRGQEGDTQYF
>TRBV5-1|-|-|TRBJ1-1
TGCGCCAGCAGCTTGGGGTCATTCGCGTACACTGAAGCTTTCTTT
CASSLGSFAYTEAFF
>TRBV24-1|few|-|TRBJ2-4
TGTGCCACCAGTGATTCCCGCGGGCAAATTCAGTACTTC
CATSDSRGQIQYF
>TRBV4-3|-|-|TRBJ2-3
TGCGCCAGCAGCCAAGATCCCGCCCTGAGCGGCACAGATACGCAGTATTTT
CASSQDPALSGTDTQYF
>TRBV4-1|-|-|TRBJ2-5
TGCGCCAGCAGCCTCGGACTAATAGAGACCCAGTACTTC
CASSLGLIETQYF
>TRBV28|-|-|TRBJ1-6
TGTGCCAGCAAGGGGGGGACGTCACCCCTCCACTTT
CASKGGTSPLHF
>TRBV10-1|-|-|TRBJ2-1
TGCGCCAGCAGTGAGTCGAGACTAGGCGACAATGAGCAGTTCTTC
CASSESRLGDNEQFF